This T cell receptor beta chain comes out of a study of T cell responses to AZD1222 COVID-19 vaccine. For this clone: Its antigen remains unknown.

Notes on the study in general: White British ancestry dominated among donors, who included more females, and clonal diversity was possibly underestimated. Baseline antibody screening turned up just five to seven seropositive AZD1222 recipients. Once two AZD1222 doses were given, Spike-specific TCR breadth and depth went up. Reportedly, close to half of spike-specific TCRs are directed against unmutated variant regions.

Libraries were prepared by immunoSEQ multiplex PCR; TCRdb keeps only in-frame clonotypes and omits some of them. The sample has 90,000 to 140,000 clones, roughly 80% seen once; the top ten hold approximately 5%. Germline CDR1 reads SGHRS; CDR2 reads YFSETQ. The germline V and J ends were trimmed by 1 base and 3 bases, with 7 bases remaining between them. The length of the CDR3 is 13 residues. The source of this sequence is an adult in good health. The sequencing here drew on peripheral blood, taken on day 0 of AZD1222 vaccination. The chain joins TRBV5-1 to TRBJ1-2; no firm D call. CDR3 sequence reads: CASSLSGDYGYTF. CDR3 coding DNA: TGCGCCAGCAGCTTGAGCGGGGACTATGGCTACACCTTC.